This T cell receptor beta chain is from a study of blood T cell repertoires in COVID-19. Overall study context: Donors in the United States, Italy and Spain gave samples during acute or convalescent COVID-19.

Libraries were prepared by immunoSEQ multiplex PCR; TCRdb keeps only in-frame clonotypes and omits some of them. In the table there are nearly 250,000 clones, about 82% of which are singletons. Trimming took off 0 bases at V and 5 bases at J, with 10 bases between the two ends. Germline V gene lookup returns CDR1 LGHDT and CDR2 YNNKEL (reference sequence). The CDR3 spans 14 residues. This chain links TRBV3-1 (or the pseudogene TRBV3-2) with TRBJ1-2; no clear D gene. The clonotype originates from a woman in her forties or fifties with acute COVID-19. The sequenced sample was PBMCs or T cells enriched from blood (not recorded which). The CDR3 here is CASSQETTGYGYTF. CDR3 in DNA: TGTGCCAGCAGCCAAGAAACTACGGGTTATGGCTACACCTTC.